The T cell receptor (beta chain) described here comes from a study of regulatory T cells in long-lasting Graves disease. Findings and caveats of the study: Patients with persistent disease showed a bias toward TRBV28, TRBJ1-2 and TRBJ2-5.

Time point of the sample: newly diagnosed GD, antithyroid drugs for less than 3 months. The TCR library used RNA extracted from PBMCs. The peripheral blood volume drawn was 8.5 to 9 milliliters, and it was collected into EDTA tubes. This clonotype was detected ten times or more. Its antigen is unknown. Arm-PCR of CDR3 regions with iRepertoire HTBI primers generated TCR beta libraries. From the multiplex PCR reads, TCRdb called clonotypes with MiXCR, one entry per CDR3 protein. The sample shows hundreds of thousands of distinct CDR3 sequences, roughly 13% of them seen only once. Trimming removed 3 bases from V and 0 bases from J, with 16 bases in between. CDR1 and CDR2 (germline): DFQATT, SNEGSKA (reference sequence). This CDR3 spans 16 amino acids. These data were likewise used in another study, on T cells in Graves' hyperthyroidism and ophthalmopathy.

This chain joins TRBV20-1 and TRBJ2-3; weak D call: TRBD2 (5 bases). Source: peripheral blood mononuclear cells (PBMCs), taken at new diagnosis, from a patient treated with antithyroid drugs. The TCR originated in a man aged 25 to 40 with Graves disease. The CDR3 reads CSASFGLMSSTDTQYF. The CDR3 region has the DNA TGCAGTGCTAGTTTCGGACTCATGTCAAGCACAGATACGCAGTATTTT.